This T cell receptor (beta chain) was sequenced in a study of blood T cell repertoires in COVID-19. Whole-study context: COVID-19 samples collected from the United States, Italy and Spain covered acute and convalescent phases.

Per the original data handling: By means of reference gene primer amplification, nucleated cell counts were estimated. Produced via immunoSEQ multiplex PCR; TCRdb's table is partial and in-frame only. The V and J calls and clone size are taken from that table; D and trimming were inferred from the DNA. The sample has roughly 140,000 clones; 75% to 85% are singletons. The CDR3 loop spans 15 amino acids. The chain carries TRBV21-1 and TRBJ1-5; whether TRBD1, the table's D call, matches the DNA was not checked. TRBV21-1 is shown as a pseudogene. The source is a man aged 60 to 75 with acute or convalescent COVID-19. The sequenced sample consisted of peripheral blood. CDR3 nucleotides: TGTGCCAGCACGAACAGGGGAAGGAGCAATCAGCCCCAGCATTTT. This codes for CASTNRGRSNQPQHF.